This record looks at one TCR beta chain sequence and its context. Its target is unknown. This entry is derived from a study of T-cell memory formation after mild COVID-19. About the study: TCR clusters largely stayed donor specific.

Study-wide findings and caveats: Contracting CD4+ clones sat mainly in CM and EM; CD8+ in EMRA.

From germline, CDR1 is ENHRY and CDR2 SYGVKD. V lost 6 bases and J lost 7; bases outside the gene matches: 7. The CDR3 spans 13 residues. From 5'RACE with constant-segment primers came TCR alpha and TCR beta cDNA libraries that carried sample barcodes and UMIs. TCRdb processed the 5' RACE reads anew with MiXCR; each CDR3 protein has one entry. The sample yields some 120,000 distinct CDR3 sequences, 16% seen once. This TCR was sampled from an adult woman who had mild COVID-19 (a few samples of this study predate the infection). Cell type and time point are not known. The sample consisted of PBMCs or a T cell subset sorted from them (not recorded which). The chain carries TRBV10-3 and TRBJ2-7; TRBD1 matches at 9 bases. CDR3 bases: TGTGCCATCAGGCTACAGGGGGCGGGGGAGCAGTACTTC. Residues: CAIRLQGAGEQYF.